The clone carrying this T cell receptor beta chain was found many times. Its antigen remains unknown. This sample is drawn from a study of CD8 T cells in ankylosing spondylitis. Whole-study findings and limits: In the blood and synovial fluid of reactive arthritis, some motif variants had been previously reported.

The CDR3 consists of 19 residues. Unmatched junction bases numbered 12, after V lost 3 bases and J lost 3 bases. CDR1 and CDR2 (germline): SGHAT, FQDESV (reference sequence). TCRdb recomputed calls from the 5' RACE reads with MiXCR, one row per CDR3 protein. The sample includes 40,000 or so distinct CDR3 sequences, 10% of them seen just once. This sequence was found in a male donor with ankylosing spondylitis or in good health (not recorded which). The sample was blood, either unsorted or a sorted T cell fraction (not recorded which). The chain couples TRBV11-1 to TRBJ2-5; 14 positions agree with TRBD2. CDR3: CASSFPRPLTSGREETQYF. CDR3 nucleotide sequence: TGTGCCAGCAGCTTTCCTCGCCCCTTGACTAGCGGGAGGGAAGAGACCCAGTACTTC.